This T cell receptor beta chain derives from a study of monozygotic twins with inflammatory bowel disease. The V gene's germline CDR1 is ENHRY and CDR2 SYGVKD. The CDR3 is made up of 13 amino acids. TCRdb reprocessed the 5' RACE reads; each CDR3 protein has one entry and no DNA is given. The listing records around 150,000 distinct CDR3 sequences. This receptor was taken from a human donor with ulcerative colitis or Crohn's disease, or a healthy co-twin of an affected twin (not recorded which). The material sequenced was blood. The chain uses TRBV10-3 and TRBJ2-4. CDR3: CAISESRGNIQYF.